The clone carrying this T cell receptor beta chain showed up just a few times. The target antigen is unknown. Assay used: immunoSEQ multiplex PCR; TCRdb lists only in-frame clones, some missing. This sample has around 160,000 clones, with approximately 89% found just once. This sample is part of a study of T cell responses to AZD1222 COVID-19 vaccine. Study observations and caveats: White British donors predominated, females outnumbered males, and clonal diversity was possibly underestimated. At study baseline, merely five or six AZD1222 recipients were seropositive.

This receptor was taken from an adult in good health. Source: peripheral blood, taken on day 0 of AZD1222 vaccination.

CDR3 in DNA: TGTGCCAGCAGTTTACTAGTTGGGACCGGGGAGCTGTTTTTT. It translates to CASSLLVGTGELFF. This sequence joins TRBV6-4 and TRBJ2-2; weak D call: TRBD2 (5 bases). The CDR3 extends over 14 amino acids. Trimming took 5 bases from V and 5 from J, leaving 12 bases between them. Germline CDR1 and CDR2: MRHNA and SNTAGT.